This is a list of T cell receptor beta chains from one sample in a study of cytomegalovirus exposure and HLA in healthy donors. Measured with immunoSEQ multiplex PCR; TCRdb has only the in-frame clones, and not every one. The table lists 150,000 to 200,000 clones, 85% of them singletons. Sequenced material: PBMCs. The receptors were gathered from a man in his late teens or twenties in good health and CMV-seropositive. The CDR3 runs from the conserved cysteine through the conserved F or W. Each record gives: clone size, J gene, V gene, D gene, CDR3 protein, CDR3 DNA. A D gene is named only where the DNA matches it firmly. Not every row has a clone size; where given, it reads once, few, many or a size class.

>-|TRBJ1-5|TRBV2|TRBD1
CASRDRGNQPQHF
TGTGCCAGCCGGGACAGGGGCAATCAGCCCCAGCATTTT
>-|TRBJ1-4|TRBV2|TRBD1
CASSAPGQGFNEKLFF
TGTGCCAGCAGTGCTCCGGGACAGGGATTTAATGAAAAACTGTTTTTT
>-|TRBJ2-1|TRBV4-3|-
CASSQFRVFDEQFF
TGCGCCAGCAGCCAATTTCGGGTATTCGATGAGCAGTTCTTC
>-|TRBJ2-7|TRBV7-6|TRBD1
CASRPGTGAYEQYF
TGTGCCAGCAGGCCCGGGACAGGGGCCTACGAGCAGTACTTC
>-|TRBJ1-2|TRBV19|TRBD1
CASGPGQGIYGYTF
TGTGCCAGTGGGCCGGGACAGGGAATTTATGGCTACACCTTC
>-|TRBJ2-5|TRBV13|-
CASSLGQGLTQYF
TGTGCCAGCAGCTTAGGGCAGGGACTTACCCAGTACTTC
>-|TRBJ2-1|TRBV9|TRBD2
CASSVGGLAGGPFDEQFF
TGTGCCAGCAGCGTAGGGGGACTAGCGGGGGGGCCGTTTGATGAGCAGTTCTTC
>-|TRBJ1-4|TRBV9|-
CASSWDMGEKLFF
TGTGCCAGCAGTTGGGACATGGGTGAAAAACTGTTTTTT
>-|TRBJ1-2|TRBV20-1|-
CSVNGYTF
TGCAGTGTCAATGGCTACACCTTC
>-|TRBJ1-1|TRBV6-1|-
CASSEAWRGEAFF
TGTGCCAGCAGTGAAGCGTGGAGAGGCGAAGCTTTCTTT
>-|TRBJ1-4|TRBV7-8|TRBD1
CASSQTGGNEKLFF
TGTGCCAGCAGCCAGACAGGGGGGAATGAAAAACTGTTTTTT
>few|TRBJ1-2|TRBV19|-
CASRRVDSKTLGGYTF
TGTGCCAGTAGAAGGGTGGACAGCAAGACTTTGGGAGGCTACACCTTC
>-|TRBJ2-1|TRBV2|TRBD1
CASTYPAQGHNEQFF
TGTGCCAGCACCTACCCCGCACAGGGGCACAATGAGCAGTTCTTC
>-|TRBJ1-4|TRBV11-2|TRBD1
CASSASSQGAGEKLFF
TGTGCCAGCAGCGCCAGCTCCCAGGGGGCAGGGGAAAAACTGTTTTTT
>-|TRBJ1-2|TRBV6-1|-
CASTGGTMYGYTF
TGTGCCAGCACTGGTGGCACTATGTATGGCTACACCTTC
>few|TRBJ2-1|TRBV6-1|-
CASSFSGTYNEQFF
TGTGCCAGCAGTTTCTCCGGGACCTACAATGAGCAGTTCTTC